The sample holds many counts of the clone carrying this TCR beta chain. Its antigen remains unknown. This entry is derived from a study of T cells in Graves' hyperthyroidism and ophthalmopathy. Study-wide points: A 13 V-J signature model discriminated ophthalmopathy versus stable hyperthyroidism.

It was RNA transcripts that yielded the amplified TCR beta CDR3 regions. Using the HTBI primer set, a first-round RT-PCR was run on the TCR CDR3. One entry per CDR3 protein results from TCRdb running MiXCR on the multiplex PCR reads. Found here are more than 300,000 distinct CDR3 sequences, about a sixth of them singletons; the top ten hold 34%. The sample consisted of blood. The TCR comes from a woman under 40 with Graves' hyperthyroidism that later progressed to Graves' ophthalmopathy.

The CDR3 region is CASSLEVPEQFF. For the CDR3, the DNA is TGTGCCAGCAGCTTAGAAGTTCCGGAGCAGTTCTTC. The chain links TRBV7-9 to TRBJ2-1; D gene uncertain. Deletions cut 1 base from V and 10 bases from J, with 8 bases between. The CDR3 runs to 12 residues. Germline CDR1 is SEHNR and CDR2 is FQNEAQ (reference sequence).